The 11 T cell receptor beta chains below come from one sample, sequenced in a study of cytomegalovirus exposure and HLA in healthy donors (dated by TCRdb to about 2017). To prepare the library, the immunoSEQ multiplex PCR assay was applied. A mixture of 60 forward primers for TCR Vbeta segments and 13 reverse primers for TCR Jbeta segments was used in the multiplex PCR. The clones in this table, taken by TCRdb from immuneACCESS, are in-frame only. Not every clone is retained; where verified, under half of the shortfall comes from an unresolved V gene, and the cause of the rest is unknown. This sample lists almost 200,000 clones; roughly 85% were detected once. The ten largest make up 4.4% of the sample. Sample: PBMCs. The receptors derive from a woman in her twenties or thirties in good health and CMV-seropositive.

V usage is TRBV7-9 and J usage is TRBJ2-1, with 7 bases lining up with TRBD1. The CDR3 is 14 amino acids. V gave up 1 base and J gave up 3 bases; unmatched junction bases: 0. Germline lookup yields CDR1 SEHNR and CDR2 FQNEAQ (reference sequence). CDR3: CASSLDRGYNEQFF. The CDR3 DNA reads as TGTGCCAGCAGCTTAGACAGGGGCTACAATGAGCAGTTCTTC.

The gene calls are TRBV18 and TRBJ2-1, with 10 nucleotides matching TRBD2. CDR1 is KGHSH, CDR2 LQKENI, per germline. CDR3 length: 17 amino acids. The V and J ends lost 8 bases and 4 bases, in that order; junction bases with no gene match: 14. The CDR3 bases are TGTGCCAGCCGCAAGGGTCTAGCGGGGGCCGAATACAATGAGCAGTTCTTC. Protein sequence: CASRKGLAGAEYNEQFF.

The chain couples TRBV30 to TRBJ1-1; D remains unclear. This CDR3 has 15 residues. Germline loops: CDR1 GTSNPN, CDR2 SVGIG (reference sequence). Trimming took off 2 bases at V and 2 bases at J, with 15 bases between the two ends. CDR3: CAWSSLSILNTEAFF. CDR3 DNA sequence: TGTGCCTGGAGTAGCCTCTCGATCTTAAACACTGAAGCTTTCTTT.

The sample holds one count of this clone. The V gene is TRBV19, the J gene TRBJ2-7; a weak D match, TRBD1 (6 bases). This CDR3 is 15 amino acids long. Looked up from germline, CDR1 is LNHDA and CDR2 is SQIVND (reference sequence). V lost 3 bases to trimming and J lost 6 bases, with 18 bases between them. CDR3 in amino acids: CASSIRRGPGSEQYF. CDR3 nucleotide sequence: TGTGCCAGTAGTATCCGCAGGGGACCAGGCTCCGAGCAGTACTTC.

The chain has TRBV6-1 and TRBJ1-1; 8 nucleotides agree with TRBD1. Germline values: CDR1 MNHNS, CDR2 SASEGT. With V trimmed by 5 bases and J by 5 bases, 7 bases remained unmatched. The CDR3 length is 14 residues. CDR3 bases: TGTGCCAGCAGTTCCGGACAGGGAAGGACTGAAGCTTTCTTT. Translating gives CASSSGQGRTEAFF.

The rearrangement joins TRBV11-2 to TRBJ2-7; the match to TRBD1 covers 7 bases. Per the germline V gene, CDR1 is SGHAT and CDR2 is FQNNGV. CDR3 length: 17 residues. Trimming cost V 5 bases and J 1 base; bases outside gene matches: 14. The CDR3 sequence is CASSPHPGTDDSYEQYF. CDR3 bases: TGTGCCAGCAGCCCGCACCCTGGGACAGACGATTCCTACGAGCAGTACTTC.

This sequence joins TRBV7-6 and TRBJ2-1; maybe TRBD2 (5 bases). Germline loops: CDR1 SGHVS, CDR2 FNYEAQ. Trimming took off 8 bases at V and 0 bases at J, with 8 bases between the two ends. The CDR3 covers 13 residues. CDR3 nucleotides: TGTGCCAGCCGAGCGGCCTCCTACAATGAGCAGTTCTTC. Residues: CASRAASYNEQFF.

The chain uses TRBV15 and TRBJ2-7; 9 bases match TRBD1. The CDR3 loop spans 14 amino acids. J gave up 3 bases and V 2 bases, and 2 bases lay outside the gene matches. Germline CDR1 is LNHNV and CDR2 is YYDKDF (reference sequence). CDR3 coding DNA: TGTGCCACCAGCAGACCGGGACAGGGCTACGAGCAGTACTTC. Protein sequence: CATSRPGQGYEQYF. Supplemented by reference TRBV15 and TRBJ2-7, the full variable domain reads DAMVIQNPRYQVTQFGKPVTLSCSQTLNHNVMYWYQQKSSQAPKLLFHYYDKDFNNEADTPDNFQSRRPNTSFCFLDIRSPGLGDTAMYLCATSRPGQGYEQYFGPGTRLTVT.

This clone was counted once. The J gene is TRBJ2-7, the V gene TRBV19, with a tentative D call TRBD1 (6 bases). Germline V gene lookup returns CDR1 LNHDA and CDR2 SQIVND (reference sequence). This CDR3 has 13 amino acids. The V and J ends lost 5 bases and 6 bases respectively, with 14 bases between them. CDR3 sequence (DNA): TGTGCCAGTAGTTCGACCCGAGGGGGCGAGCAGTACTTC. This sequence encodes CASSSTRGGEQYF.

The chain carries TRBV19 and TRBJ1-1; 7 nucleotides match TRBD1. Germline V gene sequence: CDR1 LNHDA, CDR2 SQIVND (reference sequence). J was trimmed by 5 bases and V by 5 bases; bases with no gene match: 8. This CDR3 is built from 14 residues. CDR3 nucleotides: TGTGCCAGTAGTGTCAGGACAGGAGGGACTGAAGCTTTCTTT. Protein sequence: CASSVRTGGTEAFF.

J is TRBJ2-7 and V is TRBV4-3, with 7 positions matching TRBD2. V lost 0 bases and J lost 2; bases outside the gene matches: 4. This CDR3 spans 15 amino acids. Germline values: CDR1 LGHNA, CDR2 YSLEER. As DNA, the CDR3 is TGCGCCAGCAGCCAAGATACTAGCGTGGCCTACGAGCAGTACTTC. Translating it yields CASSQDTSVAYEQYF.